The T cell receptor beta chain described here comes from a study of blood T cell repertoires in COVID-19. The assay was immunoSEQ multiplex PCR, and TCRdb's table has in-frame clones only and misses some. In the table there are approximately 290,000 clones, under 90% of which are singletons. The CDR3 totals 15 residues. With 5 bases clipped from V and 0 bases from J, the junction kept 3 bases outside the gene matches. CDR1 is SGHNT, CDR2 YENEEA, per germline. The specimen sequenced was peripheral blood. This chain uses TRBV11-3 with TRBJ2-1, with 8 nucleotides matching TRBD2. This receptor was obtained from a woman in her twenties or thirties with COVID-19, enrolled during active disease. CDR3 nucleotide sequence: TGTGCCAGCAGCCGGGGGGGAAGCTCCTACAATGAGCAGTTCTTC. Protein product: CASSRGGSSYNEQFF. Full variable domain (outside the CDR3, taken from reference TRBV11-3 and TRBJ2-1): EAGVVQSPRYKIIEKKQPVAFWCNPISGHNTLYWYLQNLGQGPELLIRYENEEAVDDSQLPKDRFSAERLKGVDSTLKIQPAELGDSAVYLCASSRGGSSYNEQFFGPGTRLTVL.